This TCR beta chain was recovered during a study of blood T cell repertoires in COVID-19. About the research overall: PBMCs, B-cell-depleted T cells, or T cells provided the cDNA or gDNA that made up the material.

Original analysis: Counts of nucleated cells, estimated from reference gene primer amplification, were obtained. TCRdb keeps only in-frame clones here, not all; method: immunoSEQ multiplex PCR. V, J and clone size are those of that table, while D and trimming were read from the DNA. The table has more than 300,000 clones, around 90% seen once. This clone was recorded once. The TCR comes from a woman aged 40-49 years with COVID-19, enrolled during active disease. The specimen was peripheral blood.

The CDR3, as DNA: TGTGCCACTTACGACGGGGGGCTCGAAGAGACCCAGTACTTC. It is translated as CATYDGGLEETQYF. This chain uses TRBV10-3 with TRBJ2-5; maybe TRBD2 (7 bases). V lost 10 bases to trimming and J lost 3 bases, with 18 bases between them. The germline V gene encodes CDR1 ENHRY and CDR2 SYGVKD. The CDR3 contains 14 residues.